This T cell receptor (beta chain) was sequenced for a study of blood T cell repertoires in COVID-19 (dated by TCRdb to 2020 to 2021). Looking at the study overall: Collaborator samples came from the United States, Italy and Spain and covered acute and convalescent phases of COVID-19. Sample metadata almost always included a de-identified subject ID, COVID-19 status, age in years and sex. Deeply sampled blood TCRbeta repertoires from subjects exposed to, actively infected with, or recovered from COVID-19 were included in the dataset. Samples came from the ongoing ImmuneRACE study (first 160 participants) plus 1,254 subjects from 6 global collaborators. Where available, HLA class I and class II types were taken from metadata supplied by the sample provider and were not determined by assay-based typing. The prospective study material was composed of cDNA or gDNA derived from T cells, B-cell-depleted T cells, or PBMCs. The repertoires were released in a freely available public database intended as a resource for research on the immune response to SARS-CoV-2. Beyond this particular receptor, the publication reports: Clinical and demographic metadata were provided uncurated, with the amount varying by source and participant.

The collaborating institutions used their own protocols to collect whole blood in K2EDTA tubes. For TCRbeta analysis, collaborators shipped samples in one of three forms: frozen whole blood, isolated PBMCs, or DNA extracted from either of those sample types. The immunoSEQ Assay, a bias-controlled multiplex PCR, was used to amplify TCRbeta CDR3 regions from genomic DNA. For the original study's pipeline: The number of nucleated cells in each sample was estimated by amplification of reference gene primers within the assay. Sequence reads were collapsed and filtered to measure the absolute abundance of every unique TCRbeta CDR3 rearrangement. For each sample, productive Simpson clonality was calculated by taking the square root of Simpson's diversity index across productive rearrangements. The clones in this table, taken by TCRdb from immuneACCESS, are in-frame only. Not every clone is retained; where verified, under half of the shortfall comes from an unresolved V gene, and the cause of the rest is unknown. That table furnishes V, J and clone size, whereas the DNA furnished D and trimming. This sample comprises roughly 60,000 clones, over 75% of them detected only once. More than 9% of the sample is in the top ten clones.

Clipping removes 0 bases from V and 7 bases from J, with 7 as the unmatched junction base count. As encoded in the germline V gene, CDR1 is SGHTA while CDR2 is FQGNSA. The CDR3 runs 15 residues from the cysteine to the phenylalanine. Only the CDR3 region is kept as DNA, spanning 45 bases read in frame from base 1. Note on this clone: This receptor's antigen is unknown. No base quality values were provided; no much bigger clone lies one nucleotide off.

Sample: peripheral blood. The source is a woman older than 75 with active COVID-19. The V and J genes are TRBV7-2 and TRBJ2-3; 7 of the junction bases match TRBD2. Here the CDR3 is given as CASSLAGGPGYTQYF. The nucleotide sequence is given as TGTGCCAGCAGCTTAGCGGGAGGGCCGGGGTATACGCAGTATTTT.